These 5 T cell receptor beta chains came from one sample sequenced in a study of blood T cell repertoires in COVID-19. Sequenced by immunoSEQ multiplex PCR; TCRdb stores in-frame clones only, minus some. Seen here are about 76,000 clones, approximately 85% observed once, and the top ten hold about 30%. The sample consisted of peripheral blood. These receptor sequences come from a human donor in a cohort sampled during active COVID-19.

This clone was observed a few times. The chain joins TRBV2 to TRBJ1-2; no firm D call. Germline CDR1 is SNHLY and CDR2 is FYNNEI. Trimming took 7 bases from V and 4 from J, leaving 16 bases between them. This CDR3 is 14 amino acids long. CDR3 nucleotides: TGTGCCAGCATAGGAGCCGGAACTTTCTATGGCTACACCTTC. Amino acid sequence: CASIGAGTFYGYTF.

V and J are TRBV10-3 and TRBJ2-5; D is perhaps TRBD2 (6 bases). Trimming took off 3 bases at V and 5 bases at J, with 13 bases between the two ends. CDR1 is ENHRY and CDR2 is SYGVKD in the germline V gene. The CDR3 length is 14 residues. The DNA of the CDR3 is TGTGCCATCAGTGATTCAAAAGGGAGGGAGACCCAGTACTTC. Encoded protein: CAISDSKGRETQYF.

CDR3 DNA: TGTGCCAGCAGCCAAGATCCGAGCGGGGGGTCCGTTGAGCAGTTCTTC. Its translation: CASSQDPSGGSVEQFF. V and J are TRBV3-1 (or the pseudogene TRBV3-2) and TRBJ2-1; 9 bases are a match to TRBD2. The CDR3 length is 16 residues. The germline V gene has CDR1 LGHDT and CDR2 YNNKEL (reference sequence). Trimming cost V 0 bases and J 9 bases; bases outside gene matches: 9.

The chain joins TRBV19 to TRBJ1-5; weak D call: TRBD1 (6 bases). Germline V gene lookup returns CDR1 LNHDA and CDR2 SQIVND (reference sequence). V lost 3 bases to trimming and J lost 1 base, with 7 bases between them. This CDR3 is built from 14 residues. The CDR3 loop is CASSMRGSNQPQHF. DNA of the CDR3: TGTGCCAGTAGTATGAGGGGGAGCAATCAGCCCCAGCATTTT.

The CDR3 DNA is TGCAGTGCTAGTGGGCACCGCTTGAACAATCAGCCCCAGCATTTT. Translated: CSASGHRLNNQPQHF. The V and J genes are TRBV20-1 and TRBJ1-5; unclear D gene. The CDR3 length is 15 residues. Germline assignment: CDR1 DFQATT and CDR2 SNEGSKA (reference sequence). Between the trimmed V and J ends, which lost 3 bases and 3 bases, there was a span of 15 bases.